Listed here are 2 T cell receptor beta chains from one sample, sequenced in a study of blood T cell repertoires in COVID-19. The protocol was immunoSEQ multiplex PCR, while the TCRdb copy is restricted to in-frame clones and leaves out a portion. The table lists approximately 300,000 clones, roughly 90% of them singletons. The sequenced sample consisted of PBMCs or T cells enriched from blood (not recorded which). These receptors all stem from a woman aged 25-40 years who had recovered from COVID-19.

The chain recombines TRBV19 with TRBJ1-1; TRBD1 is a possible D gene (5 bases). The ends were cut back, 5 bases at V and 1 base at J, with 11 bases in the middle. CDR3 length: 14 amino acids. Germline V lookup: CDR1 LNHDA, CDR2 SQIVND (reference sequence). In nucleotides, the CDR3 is TGTGCCAGTAGTGTCGGGGGTGGGAACACTGAAGCTTTCTTT. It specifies CASSVGGGNTEAFF.

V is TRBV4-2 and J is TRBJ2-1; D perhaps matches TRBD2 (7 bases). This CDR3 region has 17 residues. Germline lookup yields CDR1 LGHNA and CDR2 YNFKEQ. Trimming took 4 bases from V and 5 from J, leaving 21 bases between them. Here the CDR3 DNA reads TGTGCCAGCAGCCCCGAGGAGGGAGGGACACCAAACAATGAGCAGTTCTTC. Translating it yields CASSPEEGGTPNNEQFF.